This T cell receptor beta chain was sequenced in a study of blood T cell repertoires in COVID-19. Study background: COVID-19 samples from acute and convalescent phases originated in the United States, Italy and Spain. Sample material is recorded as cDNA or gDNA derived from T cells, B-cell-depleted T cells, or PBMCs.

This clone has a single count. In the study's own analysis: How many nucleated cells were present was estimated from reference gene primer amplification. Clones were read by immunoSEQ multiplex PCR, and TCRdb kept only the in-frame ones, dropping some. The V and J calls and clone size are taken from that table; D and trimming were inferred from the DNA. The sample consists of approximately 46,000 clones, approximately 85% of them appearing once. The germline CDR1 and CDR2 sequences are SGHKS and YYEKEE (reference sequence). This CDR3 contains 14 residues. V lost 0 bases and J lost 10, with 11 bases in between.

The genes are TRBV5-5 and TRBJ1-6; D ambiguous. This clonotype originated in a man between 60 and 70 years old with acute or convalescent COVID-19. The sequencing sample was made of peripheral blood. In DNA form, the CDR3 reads TGTGCCAGCAGCTTGGAATCGGAGCTCTCACCCCTCCACTTT. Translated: CASSLESELSPLHF. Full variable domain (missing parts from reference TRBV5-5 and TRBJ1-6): DAGVTQSPTHLIKTRGQQVTLRCSPISGHKSVSWYQQVLGQGPQFIFQYYEKEERGRGNFPDRFSARQFPNYSSELNVNALLLGDSALYLCASSLESELSPLHFGNGTRLTVT.